The sequence of this T cell receptor (beta chain) was determined in a study of T cells in Graves' hyperthyroidism and ophthalmopathy. Across the whole study: Peripheral blood was taken when the disease was first diagnosed, before any treatment began.

Trimming removed 8 bases at V and 2 bases at J, with 24 bases between. The CDR3 spans 17 residues. TCR beta CDR3 regions were amplified from RNA. HTBI primers were used for first-round RT-PCR of the TCR CDR3. TCRdb passed the multiplex PCR reads through MiXCR, listing each CDR3 protein once. The repertoire holds 530,000 or so distinct CDR3 sequences, with roughly a quarter as singletons. The sequencing input was blood. The source is a young woman with Graves' ophthalmopathy. The chain has TRBV12-3 or TRBV12-4 and TRBJ2-5; D tentatively reads TRBD1 or TRBD2 (5 bases each). DNA for the CDR3: TGTGCCAGCCAGGGATGGCGGAACATCGGGATACAAGAGACCCAGTACTTC. Translating it yields CASQGWRNIGIQETQYF.